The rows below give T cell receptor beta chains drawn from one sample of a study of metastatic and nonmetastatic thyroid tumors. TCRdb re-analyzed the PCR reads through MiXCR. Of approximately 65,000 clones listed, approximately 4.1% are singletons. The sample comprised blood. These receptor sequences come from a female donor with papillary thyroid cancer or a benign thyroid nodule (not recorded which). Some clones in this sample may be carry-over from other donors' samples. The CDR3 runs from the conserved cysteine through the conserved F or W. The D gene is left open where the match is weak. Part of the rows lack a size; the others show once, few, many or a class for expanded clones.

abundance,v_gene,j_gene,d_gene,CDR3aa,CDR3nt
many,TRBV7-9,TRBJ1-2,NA,CASSVRGYTF,TGTGCCAGCTCAGTTCGTGGCTACACCTTC
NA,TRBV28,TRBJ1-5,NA,CASSRRQASINQPQHF,TGTGCCAGCAGCAGACGACAGGCAAGTATCAATCAGCCCCAGCATTTT
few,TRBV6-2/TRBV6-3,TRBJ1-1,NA,CASSQGGYRLLNTEAFF,TGTGCCAGCAGCCAAGGGGGGTACAGGCTGCTGAACACTGAAGCTTTCTTT
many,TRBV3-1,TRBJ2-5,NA,CASSQAAGETQYF,TGTGCCAGCAGCCAAGCCGCCGGCGAGACCCAGTACTTC
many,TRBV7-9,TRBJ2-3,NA,CASSLAGGGSGPDTQYF,TGTGCCAGCAGCTTAGCGGGGGGCGGGAGTGGGCCAGATACGCAGTATTTT
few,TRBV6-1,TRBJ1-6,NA,CASSEAGQSGLPLHF,TGTGCCAGCAGTGAAGCGGGTCAGTCTGGATTACCCCTCCACTTT
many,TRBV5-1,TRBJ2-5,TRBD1,CASSGEGQVQETQYF,TGCGCCAGCAGCGGGGAAGGACAGGTTCAAGAGACCCAGTACTTC
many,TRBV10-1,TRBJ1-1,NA,CASSPGRNTEAFF,TGCGCCAGCAGCCCAGGACGGAACACTGAAGCTTTCTTT
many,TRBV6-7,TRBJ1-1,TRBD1,CASSQGTGWNTEAFF,TGTGCCAGCAGTCAGGGGACAGGGTGGAACACTGAAGCTTTCTTT
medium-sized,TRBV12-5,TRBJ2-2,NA,CASGLREGDGELFF,TGTGCTAGTGGTTTGAGGGAAGGGGACGGGGAGCTGTTTTTT
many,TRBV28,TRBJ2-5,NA,CASRDRETQYF,TGTGCCAGCAGGGACAGAGAGACCCAGTACTTC
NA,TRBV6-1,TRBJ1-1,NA,CASRPSQRPNTEAFF,TGTGCCAGCAGACCCTCACAGAGGCCGAACACTGAAGCTTTCTTT
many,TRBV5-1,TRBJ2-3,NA,CASSFEGTDTQYF,TGCGCCAGCAGCTTCGAGGGCACAGATACGCAGTATTTT
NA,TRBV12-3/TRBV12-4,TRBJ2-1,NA,CASSLRLEQFF,TGTGCCAGCAGTCTCCGCTTAGAGCAGTTCTTC
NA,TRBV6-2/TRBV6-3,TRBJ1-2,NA,CASSYGRGYTF,TGTGCCAGCAGTTACGGACGTGGCTACACCTTC
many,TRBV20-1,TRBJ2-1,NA,CSAIPTILRDRQFF,TGCAGTGCTATTCCCACAATCCTAAGGGATAGGCAGTTCTTC
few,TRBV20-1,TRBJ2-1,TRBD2,CSARDASALAGGISGNEQFF,TGCAGTGCTAGAGACGCCTCGGCACTAGCGGGAGGTATATCTGGCAATGAGCAGTTCTTC
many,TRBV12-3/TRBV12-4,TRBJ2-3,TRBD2,CASSKLWSGRADTQYF,TGTGCCAGCAGTAAACTCTGGAGCGGGAGAGCAGATACGCAGTATTTT
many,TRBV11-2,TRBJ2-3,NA,CASSFLGASGDTQYF,TGTGCCAGCAGCTTCCTGGGGGCTAGCGGAGATACGCAGTATTTT
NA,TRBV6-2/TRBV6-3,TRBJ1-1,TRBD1,CASRPTTGATEAFF,TGTGCCAGCAGGCCTACCACAGGGGCCACTGAAGCTTTCTTT
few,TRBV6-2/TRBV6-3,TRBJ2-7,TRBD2,CASSYSGIGYEQYF,TGTGCCAGCAGTTACAGCGGGATAGGCTACGAGCAGTACTTC
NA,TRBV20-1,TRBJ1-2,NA,CSADLDLGTKTYGYTF,TGCAGTGCGGACCTAGACCTCGGGACAAAAACCTATGGCTACACCTTC
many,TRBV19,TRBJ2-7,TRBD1,CASSPATGGYEQYF,TGTGCCAGTAGTCCGGCGACAGGGGGGTACGAGCAGTACTTC
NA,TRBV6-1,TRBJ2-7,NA,CASQEEGGLEQYF,TGTGCCAGTCAAGAAGAGGGCGGTTTGGAGCAGTACTTC
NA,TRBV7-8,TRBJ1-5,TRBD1,CASSFRDRGFSNQPQHF,TGTGCCAGCAGTTTCCGGGACAGGGGATTCAGCAATCAGCCCCAGCATTTT
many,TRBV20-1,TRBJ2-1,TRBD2,CSAITGTSGNNEQFF,TGCAGTGCAATTACCGGGACTAGCGGAAACAATGAGCAGTTCTTC
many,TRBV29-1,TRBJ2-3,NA,CSVDWDTQYF,TGCAGCGTTGACTGGGATACGCAGTATTTT
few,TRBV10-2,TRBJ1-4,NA,CASRSGVREKLFF,TGTGCCAGCAGATCAGGGGTAAGGGAAAAACTGTTTTTT
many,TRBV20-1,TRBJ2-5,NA,CSATPRRGETQYF,TGCAGTGCTACTCCCCGGAGGGGGGAGACCCAGTACTTC
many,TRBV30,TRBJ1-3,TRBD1,CAWSTGGAGNTIYF,TGTGCCTGGAGCACAGGGGGAGCTGGAAACACCATATATTTT
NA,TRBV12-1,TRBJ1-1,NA,CASSSYRGLLSFF,TGTGCCAGCAGCTCCTACAGGGGGTTGCTATCTTTCTTT
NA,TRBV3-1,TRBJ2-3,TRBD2,CASSHKREDGDTQYF,TGTGCCAGCAGCCACAAGCGGGAGGACGGAGATACGCAGTATTTT
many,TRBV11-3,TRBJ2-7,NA,CASSPGVRYEQYF,TGTGCCAGCAGCCCCGGGGTACGCTACGAGCAGTACTTC
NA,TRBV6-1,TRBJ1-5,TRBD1,CASIAGGAHQPQHF,TGTGCCAGCATTGCAGGGGGGGCTCATCAGCCCCAGCATTTT
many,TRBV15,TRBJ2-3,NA,CATSRLRGDGTDTQYF,TGTGCCACCAGCAGACTCAGGGGTGATGGCACAGATACGCAGTATTTT
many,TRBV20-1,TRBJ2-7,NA,CSARDPTALGDEQYF,TGCAGTGCTAGAGACCCGACAGCGTTGGGGGACGAGCAGTACTTC
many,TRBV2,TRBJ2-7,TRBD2,CASSGRLAGRGYEQYF,TGTGCCAGCAGTGGGCGACTAGCGGGAAGAGGCTACGAGCAGTACTTC
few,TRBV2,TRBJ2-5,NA,CASIRELGDTQYF,TGTGCCAGCATTCGGGAGTTGGGGGATACCCAGTACTTC
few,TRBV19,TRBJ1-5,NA,CASITGRQVGQPQHF,TGTGCCAGTATCACGGGTCGACAGGTCGGTCAGCCCCAGCATTTT
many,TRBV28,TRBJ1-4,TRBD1,CASRGDRGLEKLFF,TGTGCCAGCAGAGGGGACAGGGGGCTAGAAAAACTGTTTTTT
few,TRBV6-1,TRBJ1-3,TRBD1,CASSDQTGSSGNTIYF,TGTGCCAGCAGTGACCAGACAGGGTCATCTGGAAACACCATATATTTT
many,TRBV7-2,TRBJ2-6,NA,CASNVRSGANVLTF,TGTGCCAGCAATGTGCGCTCTGGGGCCAACGTCCTGACTTTC
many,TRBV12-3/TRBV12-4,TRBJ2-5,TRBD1,CASSFGTGETQYF,TGTGCCAGCAGTTTTGGGACAGGGGAGACCCAGTACTTC
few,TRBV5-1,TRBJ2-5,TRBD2,CANRAGGLQETQYF,TGCGCCAACAGAGCGGGAGGACTCCAAGAGACCCAGTACTTC
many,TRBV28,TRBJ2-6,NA,CASSSLGQGAGANVLTF,TGTGCCAGCAGCTCTCTAGGACAAGGGGCTGGGGCCAACGTCCTGACTTTC
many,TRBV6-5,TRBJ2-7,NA,CASSYSQGPYEQYF,TGTGCCAGCAGTTACTCTCAGGGGCCCTACGAGCAGTACTTC
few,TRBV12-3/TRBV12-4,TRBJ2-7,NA,CASTNSRAGEQYF,TGTGCCAGCACGAACAGCAGGGCAGGGGAGCAGTACTTC
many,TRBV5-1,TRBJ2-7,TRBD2,CASSKGLAYEQYF,TGCGCCAGCAGCAAGGGACTAGCCTACGAGCAGTACTTC
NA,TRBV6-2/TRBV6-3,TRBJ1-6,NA,CASIRVGGNSSLHF,TGTGCCAGCATCAGGGTTGGGGGGAATTCATCCCTCCACTTT
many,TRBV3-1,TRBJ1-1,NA,CASSQAMNTEAFF,TGTGCCAGCAGCCAGGCTATGAACACTGAAGCTTTCTTT
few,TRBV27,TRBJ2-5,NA,CASRDYGNQETQYF,TGTGCCAGCAGGGATTACGGAAACCAAGAGACCCAGTACTTC
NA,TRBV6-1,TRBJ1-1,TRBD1,CASSKRQGAEAFF,TGTGCCAGCAGTAAAAGACAGGGGGCTGAAGCTTTCTTT
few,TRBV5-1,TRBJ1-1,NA,CASSSGGRFPNTEAFF,TGCGCTAGCAGCTCCGGAGGACGCTTCCCGAACACTGAAGCTTTCTTT
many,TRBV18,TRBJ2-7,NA,CASSLTDTYEQYF,TGTGCCAGCTCACTGACAGATACCTACGAGCAGTACTTC